The next 3 T cell receptor beta chains were all read from a single sample in a study of technical replicates of blood from several donors. Repertoires were generated with immunoSEQ multiplex PCR, while TCRdb's copy carries only in-frame clones and drops some. The data hold over 70,000 clones, with roughly 94% observed a single time. Sequenced: T cells isolated from PBMCs. The receptors stem from a human donor in good health.

V usage is TRBV6-6 and J usage is TRBJ1-2, with D unclear. Trimming stripped 5 bases from V and 7 bases from J, with 8 bases between. CDR3 length equals 11 residues. Germline values: CDR1 MNHNY, CDR2 SVGAGI (reference sequence). CDR3 sequence reads: CASSRDSGYTF. Written as DNA, the CDR3 is TGTGCCAGCAGTCGGGATTCTGGCTACACCTTC.

The rearrangement uses TRBV7-6 and TRBJ2-7, with 8 bases that match TRBD1. The germline V gene encodes CDR1 SGHVS and CDR2 FNYEAQ. J was trimmed by 3 bases and V by 5 bases; bases with no gene match: 6. The CDR3 sequence is 14 residues long. This chain's CDR3 is CASSLAGTGYEQYF. CDR3 nucleotides: TGTGCCAGCAGCCTCGCCGGGACAGGCTACGAGCAGTACTTC.

As DNA, the CDR3 is TGTGCCAGCAGTTACTCCGGGAGATCCTACAATGAGCAGTTCTTC. As protein: CASSYSGRSYNEQFF. The V call is TRBV6-5, the J call TRBJ2-1; D perhaps matches TRBD2 (6 bases). This CDR3 contains 15 residues. Trimming took 0 bases from V and 1 from J, leaving 7 bases between them. The germline CDR1 and CDR2 sequences are MNHEY and SVGAGI.